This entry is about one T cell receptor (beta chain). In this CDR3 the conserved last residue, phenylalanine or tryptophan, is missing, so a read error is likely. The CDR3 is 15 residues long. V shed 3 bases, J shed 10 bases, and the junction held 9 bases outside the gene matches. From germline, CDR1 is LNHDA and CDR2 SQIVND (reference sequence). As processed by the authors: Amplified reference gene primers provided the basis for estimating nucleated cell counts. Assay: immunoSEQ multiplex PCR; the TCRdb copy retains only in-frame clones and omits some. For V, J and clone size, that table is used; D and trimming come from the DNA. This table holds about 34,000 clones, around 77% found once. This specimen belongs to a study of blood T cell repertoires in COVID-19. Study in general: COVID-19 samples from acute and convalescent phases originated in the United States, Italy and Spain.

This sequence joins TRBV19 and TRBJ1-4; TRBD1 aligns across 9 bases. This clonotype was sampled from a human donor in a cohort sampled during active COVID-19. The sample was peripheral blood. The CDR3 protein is CASSMKQGARAKLFL. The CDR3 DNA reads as TGTGCCAGTAGTATGAAACAGGGGGCGAGGGCAAAACTGTTTTTG.